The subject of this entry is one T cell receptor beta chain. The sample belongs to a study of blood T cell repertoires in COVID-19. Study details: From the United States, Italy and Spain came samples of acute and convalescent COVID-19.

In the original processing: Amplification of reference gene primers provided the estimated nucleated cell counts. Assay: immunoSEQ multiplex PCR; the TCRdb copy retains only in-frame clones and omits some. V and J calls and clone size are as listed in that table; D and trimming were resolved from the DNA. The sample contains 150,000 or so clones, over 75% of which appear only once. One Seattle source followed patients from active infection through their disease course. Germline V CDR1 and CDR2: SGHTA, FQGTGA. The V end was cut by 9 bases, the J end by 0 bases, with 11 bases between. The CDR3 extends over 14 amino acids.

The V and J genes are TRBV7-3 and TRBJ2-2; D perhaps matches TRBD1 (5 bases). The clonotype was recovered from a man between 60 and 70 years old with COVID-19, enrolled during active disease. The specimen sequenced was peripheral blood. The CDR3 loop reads CASQGFTNTGELFF. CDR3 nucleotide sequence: TGTGCCAGTCAGGGTTTTACGAACACCGGGGAGCTGTTTTTT.